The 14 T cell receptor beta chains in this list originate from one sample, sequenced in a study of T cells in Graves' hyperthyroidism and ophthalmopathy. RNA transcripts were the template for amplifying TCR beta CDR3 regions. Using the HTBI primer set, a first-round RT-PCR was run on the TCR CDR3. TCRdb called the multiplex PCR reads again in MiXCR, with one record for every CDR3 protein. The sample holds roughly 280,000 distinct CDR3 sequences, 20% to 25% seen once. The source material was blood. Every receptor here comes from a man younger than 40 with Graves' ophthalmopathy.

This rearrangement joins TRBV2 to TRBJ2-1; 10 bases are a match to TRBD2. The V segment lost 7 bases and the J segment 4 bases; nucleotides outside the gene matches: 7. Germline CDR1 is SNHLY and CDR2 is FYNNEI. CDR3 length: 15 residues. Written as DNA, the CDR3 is TGTGCCAGCACAGCGGGAGGGCCGGGGTACAATGAGCAGTTCTTC. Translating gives CASTAGGPGYNEQFF.

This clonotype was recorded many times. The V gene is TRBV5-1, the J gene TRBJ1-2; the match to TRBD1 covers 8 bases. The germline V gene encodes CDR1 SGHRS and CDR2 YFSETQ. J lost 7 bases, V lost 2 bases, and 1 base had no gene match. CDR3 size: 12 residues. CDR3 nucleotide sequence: TGCGCCAGCAGCTTCGACAGGGGTGGCTACACCTTC. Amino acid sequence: CASSFDRGGYTF.

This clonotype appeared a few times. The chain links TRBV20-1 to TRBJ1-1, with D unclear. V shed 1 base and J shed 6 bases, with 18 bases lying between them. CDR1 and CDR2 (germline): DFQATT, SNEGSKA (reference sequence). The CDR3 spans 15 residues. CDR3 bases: TGCAGTGCTAGAGCGTCGCGAGCTCGAGTGGCTGAAGCTTTCTTT. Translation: CSARASRARVAEAFF.

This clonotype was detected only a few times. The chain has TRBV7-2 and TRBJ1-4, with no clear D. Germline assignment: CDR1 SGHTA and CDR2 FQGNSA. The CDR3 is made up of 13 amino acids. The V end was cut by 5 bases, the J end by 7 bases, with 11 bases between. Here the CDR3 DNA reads TGTGCCAGCAGCCCTCCCCTGGGTGAAAAACTGTTTTTT. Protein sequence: CASSPPLGEKLFF.

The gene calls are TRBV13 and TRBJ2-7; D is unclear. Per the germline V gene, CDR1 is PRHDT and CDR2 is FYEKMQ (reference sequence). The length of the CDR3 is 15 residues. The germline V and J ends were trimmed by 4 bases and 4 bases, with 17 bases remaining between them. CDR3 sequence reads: CASSSRLLSDYEQYF. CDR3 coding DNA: TGTGCCAGCAGCTCCAGACTTCTTAGTGATTACGAGCAGTACTTC.

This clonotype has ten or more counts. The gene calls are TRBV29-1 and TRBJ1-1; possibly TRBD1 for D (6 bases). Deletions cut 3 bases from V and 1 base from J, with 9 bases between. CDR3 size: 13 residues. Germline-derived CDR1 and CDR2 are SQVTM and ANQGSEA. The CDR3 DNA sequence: TGCAGCGTTGAGTGGGGACAGAACACTGAAGCTTTCTTT. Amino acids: CSVEWGQNTEAFF.

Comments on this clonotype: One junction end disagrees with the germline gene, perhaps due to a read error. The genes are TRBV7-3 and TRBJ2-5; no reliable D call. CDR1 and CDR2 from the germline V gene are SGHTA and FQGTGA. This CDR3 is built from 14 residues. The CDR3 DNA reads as TGCGCCAGCAGCCAAGAAGAGCACGAAGGGACCCAGTACTTC. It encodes CASSQEEHEGTQYF.

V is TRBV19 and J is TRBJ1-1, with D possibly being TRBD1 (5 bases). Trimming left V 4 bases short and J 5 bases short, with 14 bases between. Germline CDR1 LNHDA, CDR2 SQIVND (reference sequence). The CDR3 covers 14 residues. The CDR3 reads CASSTHSGLTEAFF. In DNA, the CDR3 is TGTGCCAGTAGTACCCACTCAGGGTTGACTGAAGCTTTCTTT.

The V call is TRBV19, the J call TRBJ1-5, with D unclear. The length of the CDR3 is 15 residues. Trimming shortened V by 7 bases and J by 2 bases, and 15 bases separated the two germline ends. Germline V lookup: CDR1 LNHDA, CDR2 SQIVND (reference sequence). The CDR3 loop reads CASTTDGYGNQPQHF. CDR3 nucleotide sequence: TGTGCCAGTACCACCGACGGATATGGCAATCAGCCCCAGCATTTT.

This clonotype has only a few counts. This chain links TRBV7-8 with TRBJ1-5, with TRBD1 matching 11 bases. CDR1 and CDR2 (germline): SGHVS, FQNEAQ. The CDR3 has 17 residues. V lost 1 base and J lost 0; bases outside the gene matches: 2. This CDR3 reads CASSLVGQGASNQPQHF. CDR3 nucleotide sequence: TGTGCCAGCAGCTTAGTCGGACAGGGGGCTAGCAATCAGCCCCAGCATTTT.

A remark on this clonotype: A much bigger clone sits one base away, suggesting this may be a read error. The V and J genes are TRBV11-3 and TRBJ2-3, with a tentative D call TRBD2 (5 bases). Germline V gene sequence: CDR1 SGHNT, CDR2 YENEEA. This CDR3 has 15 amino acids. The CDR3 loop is CAGSQRTGYTYTQYF. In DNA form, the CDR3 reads TGTGCCGGCAGCCAAAGGACGGGATACACTTATACGCAGTATTTT.

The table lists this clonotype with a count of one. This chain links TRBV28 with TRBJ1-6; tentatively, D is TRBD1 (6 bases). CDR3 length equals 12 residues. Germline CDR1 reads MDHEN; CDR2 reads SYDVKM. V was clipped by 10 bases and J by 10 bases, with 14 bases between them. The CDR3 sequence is CATDRLNSPLHF. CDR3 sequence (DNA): TGTGCCACAGACAGGCTCAACTCACCCCTCCACTTT.

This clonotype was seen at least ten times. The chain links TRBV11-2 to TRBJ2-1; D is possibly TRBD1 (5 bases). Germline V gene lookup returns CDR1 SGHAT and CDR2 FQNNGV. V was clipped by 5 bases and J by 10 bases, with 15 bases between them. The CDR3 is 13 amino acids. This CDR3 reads CASSTTQGYEQFF. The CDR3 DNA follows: TGTGCCAGCAGCACGACGCAGGGCTACGAGCAGTTCTTC.

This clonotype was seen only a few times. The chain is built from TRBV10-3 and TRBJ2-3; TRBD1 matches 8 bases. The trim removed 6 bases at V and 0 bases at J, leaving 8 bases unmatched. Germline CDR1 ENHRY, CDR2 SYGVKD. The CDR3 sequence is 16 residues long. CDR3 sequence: CAIRKRGTGSTDTQYF. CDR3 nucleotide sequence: TGTGCCATCAGGAAACGGGGGACAGGAAGCACAGATACGCAGTATTTT.